Listed below are T cell receptor beta chains from one sample, sequenced in a study of blood T cell repertoires in COVID-19. This table comes from immunoSEQ multiplex PCR, and its TCRdb copy is limited to in-frame clones, with some not included. This sample has 320,000 or so clones, with approximately 91% found just once. Specimen: PBMCs or T cells enriched from blood (not recorded which). The receptors here all came from a man aged 55 to 70 who had recovered from COVID-19. Each CDR3 is given with its conserved first and last residue. D genes are given only for firm matches. Size tells how often a clone was seen (once, few, many) or the class of an expanded clone, and some rows leave it out.

CDR3 DNA: TGTGCCAGCTCACCCATCGGGAGCAACACTGAAGCTTTCTTT; CDR3 protein: CASSPIGSNTEAFF; J gene: TRBJ1-1; V gene: TRBV18; D gene: NA; clone size: NA
CDR3 DNA: TGTGCCAGCAGCCGTCCCGACAGCTCTGGAAACACCATATATTTT; CDR3 protein: CASSRPDSSGNTIYF; J gene: TRBJ1-3; V gene: TRBV7-2; D gene: NA; clone size: NA
CDR3 DNA: TGTGCCAGCTCACCCCCGAGACAGGGAATCGCAGATACGCAGTATTTT; CDR3 protein: CASSPPRQGIADTQYF; J gene: TRBJ2-3; V gene: TRBV18; D gene: TRBD1; clone size: NA
CDR3 DNA: TGTGCCAGCAGCTTCCCACATGGGGGGACAGGGAAGTTAAATGAGCAGTTCTTC; CDR3 protein: CASSFPHGGTGKLNEQFF; J gene: TRBJ2-1; V gene: TRBV7-2; D gene: TRBD1; clone size: NA
CDR3 DNA: TGTGCCAGTATGGGCGGGAGGGCCCGGAGCTACAATGAGCAGTTCTTC; CDR3 protein: CASMGGRARSYNEQFF; J gene: TRBJ2-1; V gene: TRBV19; D gene: TRBD2; clone size: NA
CDR3 DNA: TGTGCCAGCAGTTACGTTTCAGGGGTGACGGAGACCCAGTACTTC; CDR3 protein: CASSYVSGVTETQYF; J gene: TRBJ2-5; V gene: TRBV6-5; D gene: NA; clone size: NA
CDR3 DNA: TGCGCCAGCAGCTTTTCAGGTCCGGAGCCCCAGCATTTT; CDR3 protein: CASSFSGPEPQHF; J gene: TRBJ1-5; V gene: TRBV5-1; D gene: NA; clone size: NA
CDR3 DNA: TGTGCCTGGAGTGTGGGTAAGGGGAATAATTCACCCCTCCACTTT; CDR3 protein: CAWSVGKGNNSPLHF; J gene: TRBJ1-6; V gene: TRBV30; D gene: NA; clone size: NA
CDR3 DNA: TGTGCCAGTAGTGAACAGGGGGCTGTGCTCTTCGAGCAGTACTTC; CDR3 protein: CASSEQGAVLFEQYF; J gene: TRBJ2-7; V gene: TRBV19; D gene: TRBD1; clone size: NA
CDR3 DNA: TGTGCCAGCAGTGAGAACCGGGTTATGAACACCGGGGAGCTGTTTTTT; CDR3 protein: CASSENRVMNTGELFF; J gene: TRBJ2-2; V gene: TRBV2; D gene: NA; clone size: NA
CDR3 DNA: TGTGCCAGCAGCGTAGCTCTAGCGGGCTCCTACAATGAGCAGTTCTTC; CDR3 protein: CASSVALAGSYNEQFF; J gene: TRBJ2-1; V gene: TRBV9; D gene: TRBD2; clone size: NA
CDR3 DNA: TGTGCCAGCAGGCGGAGCTCTGGAAACACCATATATTTT; CDR3 protein: CASRRSSGNTIYF; J gene: TRBJ1-3; V gene: TRBV3-1/TRBV3-2; D gene: NA; clone size: once
CDR3 DNA: TGCGCCAGCAGCCAAGATCACGTTCTAGTGGCTGGTGAGCAGTTCTTC; CDR3 protein: CASSQDHVLVAGEQFF; J gene: TRBJ2-1; V gene: TRBV4-1; D gene: NA; clone size: NA
CDR3 DNA: TGCGCCAGCAGCGCCACTAGCGGTTCTAGCACAGATACGCAGTATTTT; CDR3 protein: CASSATSGSSTDTQYF; J gene: TRBJ2-3; V gene: TRBV5-1; D gene: TRBD2; clone size: NA
CDR3 DNA: TGTGCCAGCAGCCCAGGGGGACAGTCGCCTAACTATGGCTACACCTTC; CDR3 protein: CASSPGGQSPNYGYTF; J gene: TRBJ1-2; V gene: TRBV7-3; D gene: TRBD1; clone size: NA
CDR3 DNA: TGTGCCACCAGCGCCCGACAGGGTTTGTATAGCAATCAGCCCCAGCATTTT; CDR3 protein: CATSARQGLYSNQPQHF; J gene: TRBJ1-5; V gene: TRBV15; D gene: TRBD1; clone size: NA
CDR3 DNA: TGTGCCAGCAGCGTAGCGGGACTAGCGGGGATCCAAGAGACCCAGTACTTC; CDR3 protein: CASSVAGLAGIQETQYF; J gene: TRBJ2-5; V gene: TRBV9; D gene: TRBD2; clone size: NA